This T cell receptor beta chain stems from a study of graft-versus-host responses after intestinal transplantation. The wider study: Anti-thymocyte globulin was used for induction in all recipients, who then took tacrolimus and steroids for roughly three years.

CDR1 and CDR2 from the germline V gene are MNHEY and SMNVEV (reference sequence). CDR3 size: 14 residues. Trimming removed 6 bases from V and 4 bases from J, with 15 bases in between. About this clone itself: Its matching antigen is unknown.

Generated by immunoSEQ multiplex PCR, the TCRdb table keeps only in-frame clones and is missing some. The sample has tens of thousands of clones, 94% seen once; the top ten hold less than 0.55%. Sequencing was performed on unstimulated CD8+ T cells sorted from spleen or lymph node cells, taken before intestinal transplant. The sequence derives from a human donor who received an intestinal transplant. This chain connects TRBV27 to TRBJ1-1; no definite D call. The CDR3 DNA follows: TGTGCCAGCAGGCCGCACCGGGTTGGCACTGAAGCTTTCTTT. Protein sequence: CASRPHRVGTEAFF.